The rows below give T cell receptor beta chains drawn from one sample of a study of blood T cell repertoires in COVID-19. Profiled with immunoSEQ multiplex PCR; TCRdb holds only in-frame clones, not every one. This sample has around 270,000 clones, with roughly 84% found just once. The sample was peripheral blood. These receptors all come from a person aged 70 to 85 with COVID-19, enrolled during active disease. Both conserved end residues are part of each CDR3. Rows give clone size only sometimes, using once, few, many, or a class for an expanded clone.

j_call,v_call,clone_size,cdr3_aa
TRBJ1-6,TRBV7-2,.,CASSLSMGSSNSPLHF
TRBJ1-4,TRBV5-1,.,CASSLGQSGEKLFF
TRBJ1-2,TRBV19,.,CASSSQKFGYTF
TRBJ2-5,TRBV2,.,CASSPPLGRKQETQYF
TRBJ2-7,TRBV7-6,.,CASSLATGTSGSAQYF
TRBJ2-3,TRBV29-1,.,CSVRGIADTQYF
TRBJ1-1,TRBV11-2,.,CASSLGQNTEAFF
TRBJ2-3,TRBV29-1,.,CSVVVGPDTQYF
TRBJ2-1,TRBV19,.,CASSISGLAGYPSYNEQFF
TRBJ2-6,TRBV19,.,CASSRVGRSGANVLTF
TRBJ2-7,TRBV6-4,once,CARQDREPSEQYF
TRBJ2-7,TRBV13,once,CASSPPRGAKGSEQYF
TRBJ1-2,TRBV6-5,.,CASSYQIQGSGYTF
TRBJ1-5,TRBV5-6,many,CASSSTGYFQPQHF
TRBJ2-7,TRBV11-2,.,CASSWGPGGEQYF
TRBJ2-2,TRBV18,.,CASSATGDPLKELFF
TRBJ1-1,TRBV5-1,.,CASSPGGGETEAFF
TRBJ2-1,TRBV30,.,CAWSVARRTYRNYNEQFF
TRBJ1-2,TRBV6-5,once,CASSITGNYGYTF
TRBJ1-6,TRBV7-9,.,CASSPNAGTGDSPLHF
TRBJ1-5,TRBV10-3,.,CAIRGQGGDQPQHF
TRBJ2-3,TRBV5-1,.,CASSSGDSTDTQYF
TRBJ1-5,TRBV10-3,.,CAISFGQGVQPQHF
TRBJ2-2,TRBV6-1,.,CASSDIRELFF
TRBJ2-4,TRBV24-1,once,CATSALTQGAKNIQYF
TRBJ1-1,TRBV5-4,.,CASSRAGQNTEAFF
TRBJ2-5,TRBV13,.,CASSLERVQTQYF
TRBJ2-1,TRBV7-9,.,CASSLRQGADDEQFF
TRBJ1-6,TRBV10-3,.,CATEPGQGGNSPLHF
TRBJ1-2,TRBV27,.,CASSDPGQGGNGYTF
TRBJ1-5,TRBV28,.,CASSFYGTGTQPQHF
TRBJ2-5,TRBV6-6,.,CASRKGAGSETQYF
TRBJ2-5,TRBV29-1,once,CSVGGSAGIQETQYF
TRBJ2-2,TRBV7-6,.,CASSLDPSGTTNTGELFF
TRBJ2-7,TRBV2,.,CASRGLAGEVAEQYF
TRBJ2-7,TRBV6-5,.,CASSYSGTRTYEQYF
TRBJ1-3,TRBV4-3,few,CASSPSGGPVRSGNTIYF
TRBJ2-3,TRBV5-1,few,CASSLVAGVADTQYF
TRBJ2-7,TRBV12-3/TRBV12-4,.,CASSSYYEQYF
TRBJ2-2,TRBV15,.,CATSAPRDRGSPGELFF
TRBJ2-2,TRBV4-1,.,CASSQVLIGVFVAGELFF
TRBJ2-1,TRBV29-1,once,CSVSGQALYNEQFF
TRBJ2-4,TRBV4-1,.,CASSQDRQGALFWQYF
TRBJ2-1,TRBV6-5,.,CASGRGDSYNEQFF
TRBJ1-1,TRBV30,.,CAWSERQWGHTEAFF
TRBJ1-2,TRBV7-2,.,CASSLVSGSSNGYTF
TRBJ1-5,TRBV6-2/TRBV6-3,.,CASSLGAGSNQPQHF
TRBJ2-7,TRBV10-3,.,CAIGRGGDEQYF
TRBJ1-3,TRBV7-2,.,CASSLARLHTIYF
TRBJ1-3,TRBV19,.,CASSIHRGSGNTIYF
TRBJ2-6,TRBV5-5,.,CASSFGVGQSNSGANVLTF
TRBJ1-5,TRBV6-5,.,CASSYSTWDQPQHF
TRBJ1-6,TRBV28,once,CASSVDNRNNSPLHF